The present T cell receptor beta chain was sequenced within a study of shared clonotypes between healthy human individuals. About the study: A couple of women and a few men aged 18 to 49 made up the donors. Notes on the study in general: Sampling was confined to blood; repertoires within tissues likely differ.

Unsorted material relied on approximately 100 million PBMCs as the source of genomic DNA. Comments on this clone: Antigen unknown.

This CDR3 has 17 residues. Germline V CDR1 and CDR2: PRHDT, FYEKMQ (reference sequence). The ends were cut back, 4 bases at V and 0 bases at J, with 18 bases in the middle. Approximately 28,000 T cell genomes (around 300 ng DNA) went into each PBMC replicate. Assay: immunoSEQ multiplex PCR; the TCRdb copy retains only in-frame clones and omits some. This sample has fewer than 650,000 clones, with about 79% found just once. The sample comprised PBMCs. This clonotype was sampled from a middle-aged woman in good health. Some clones in this sample may be carry-over from other donors' samples. This chain connects TRBV13 to TRBJ1-2, with D unclear. The CDR3 bases are TGTGCCAGCAGCTCCGACTACGACCGAATTTCTAACTATGGCTACACCTTC. Encoded protein: CASSSDYDRISNYGYTF.